The T cell receptor beta chain under discussion was sequenced for a study of blood T cell repertoires in COVID-19. CDR1 and CDR2 (germline): KGHSH, LQKENI. Germline trimming cut 3 bases from V and 7 bases from J; bases unmatched to any gene: 8. CDR3 length: 15 residues. Here immunoSEQ multiplex PCR was the method, and the copy in TCRdb shows in-frame clones only, minus some. Of 68,000 or so clones listed, roughly nine tenths were seen once; the top ten hold about 7%. The chain is built from TRBV18 and TRBJ2-1, with TRBD1 identical over 8 bases. This sequence was found in a man aged 40-55 years with COVID-19, enrolled during active disease. The sample comprised peripheral blood. The CDR3: CASSPSRTGSNEQFF. CDR3 nucleotide sequence: TGTGCCAGCTCACCTAGTCGGACAGGGTCGAATGAGCAGTTCTTC.